The 20 T cell receptor beta chains below all came from one sample that was sequenced in a study of vaccination and CD4 T cells after COVID-19. Their cognate antigens are unknown. Treatment of the sample: approximately 9-day PBMC culture with coronavirus spike peptide pools or control peptides (ViraFEST assay). Sequence data for DNA of cultured CD4+ T cells were generated by the Oncomine TCR Beta short-read assay. One entry per CDR3 protein, called by TCRdb with MiXCR from the PCR reads. The sample records fewer than 15,000 distinct CDR3 sequences, about 39% being singletons. The sample taken for sequencing was CD4+ T cells from blood, cultured in vitro. The receptors were sampled from a human donor who had recovered from COVID-19.

The chain uses TRBV7-2 and TRBJ2-7, with 10 positions matching TRBD1. The CDR3 extends over 15 amino acids. Germline trimming cut 5 bases from V and 4 bases from J; bases unmatched to any gene: 8. CDR1 SGHTA and CDR2 FQGNSA come from the germline V gene. The CDR3, as DNA: TGTGCCAGCAGCCCCACCGCGGGACAGGGGTACGAGCAGTACTTC. Amino acid sequence: CASSPTAGQGYEQYF.

V and J are TRBV5-1 and TRBJ2-5, with a possible D match to TRBD1 (5 bases). The CDR3 is made up of 16 amino acids. CDR1 is SGHRS and CDR2 is YFSETQ in the germline V gene. Trimming took 0 bases from V and 2 from J, leaving 14 bases between them. DNA of the CDR3: TGCGCCAGCAGCTTGGTAGTAGGGGCCCAACAAGAGACCCAGTACTTC. It codes for CASSLVVGAQQETQYF.

This clonotype appeared a few times. This chain joins TRBV19 and TRBJ2-5; maybe TRBD1 (5 bases). Germline V gene sequence: CDR1 LNHDA, CDR2 SQIVND (reference sequence). The germline V and J ends were trimmed by 3 bases and 4 bases, with 15 bases remaining between them. The CDR3 length is 15 residues. This CDR3 is CASSIQLGRGETQYF. The CDR3 DNA follows: TGTGCCAGTAGTATCCAACTGGGGCGTGGAGAGACCCAGTACTTC.

In its sample, this clonotype was seen a few times. The V gene is TRBV24-1, the J gene TRBJ1-5, with TRBD1 matching 11 bases. Germline CDR1 and CDR2: KGHDR and SFDVKD. This CDR3 comprises 14 residues. J was trimmed by 6 bases and V by 7 bases; bases with no gene match: 4. The CDR3 sequence is CATSGQGASQPQHF. In DNA, the CDR3 is TGTGCCACCAGCGGACAGGGGGCAAGTCAGCCCCAGCATTTT.

This clonotype has just a few counts. The rearrangement uses TRBV20-1 and TRBJ2-3; the D is unclear. CDR1 DFQATT and CDR2 SNEGSKA come from the germline V gene (reference sequence). CDR3 length: 12 amino acids. Between the trimmed V and J ends, which lost 4 bases and 1 base, there was a span of 6 bases. The CDR3 sequence is CSAIQGTDTQYF. The CDR3 DNA reads as TGCAGTGCTATCCAGGGCACAGATACGCAGTATTTT.

This clonotype has more than one count but fewer than ten. The chain uses TRBV11-3 and TRBJ2-3, with D perhaps being TRBD1 or TRBD2 (6 bases each). CDR1 is SGHNT and CDR2 is YENEEA in the germline V gene. Trimming removed 5 bases from V and 4 bases from J, with 13 bases in between. This CDR3 contains 14 residues. This chain's CDR3 is CASSGGTSADTQYF. CDR3 nucleotides: TGTGCCAGCAGCGGAGGGACATCCGCAGATACGCAGTATTTT.

This sequence joins TRBV4-3 and TRBJ2-5, with no clear D. Germline loops: CDR1 LGHNA, CDR2 YSLEER. Trimming took 4 bases from V and 5 from J, leaving 11 bases between them. This CDR3 spans 13 amino acids. The CDR3 is CASSPSPTETQYF. CDR3 coding DNA: TGCGCCAGCAGCCCGTCCCCGACCGAGACCCAGTACTTC.

This clonotype turned up a few times. The chain employs TRBV4-1 and TRBJ1-5; D call uncertain. The V end was cut by 2 bases, the J end by 2 bases, with 10 bases between. Looked up from germline, CDR1 is MGHRA and CDR2 is YSYEKL. The length of the CDR3 is 15 residues. DNA for the CDR3: TGCGCCAGCAGCCAATTCGGGAGGGGCAATCAGCCCCAGCATTTT. As protein: CASSQFGRGNQPQHF.

The gene calls are TRBV20-1 and TRBJ1-6; maybe TRBD1 (5 bases). In germline, CDR1 is DFQATT, CDR2 SNEGSKA (reference sequence). CDR3 length equals 14 residues. V lost 0 bases to trimming and J lost 8 bases, with 11 bases between them. The CDR3 is CSARDKGVHSPLHF. The CDR3 DNA sequence: TGCAGTGCTAGAGATAAAGGGGTTCATTCACCCCTCCACTTT.

DNA for the CDR3: TGCGCCAGCAGCAAAGTGGGACTTCAGGGGACTGAAGCTTTCTTT. Translated: CASSKVGLQGTEAFF. V usage is TRBV5-1 and J usage is TRBJ1-1; the D gene is possibly TRBD1 (6 bases). Per the germline V gene, CDR1 is SGHRS and CDR2 is YFSETQ. Trimming shortened V by 4 bases and J by 5 bases, and 18 bases separated the two germline ends. The CDR3 covers 15 residues.

The rearrangement links TRBV7-2 to TRBJ2-7; TRBD1 matches at 7 bases. The V and J ends lost 4 bases and 5 bases, in that order; junction bases with no gene match: 11. This CDR3 has 15 amino acids. Germline CDR1 SGHTA, CDR2 FQGNSA. CDR3 region: CASSYPNRGPNEQYF. The CDR3 DNA follows: TGTGCCAGCAGCTACCCGAACAGGGGTCCCAACGAGCAGTACTTC. Based on the CDR3 plus reference TRBV7-2 and TRBJ2-7, the full variable domain is GAGVSQSPSNKVTEKGKDVELRCDPISGHTALYWYRQSLGQGLEFLIYFQGNSAPDKSGLPSDRFSAERTGGSVSTLTIQRTQQEDSAVYLCASSYPNRGPNEQYFGPGTRLTVT.

DNA for the CDR3: TGCGCCAGCAGCTTGGCCTTTTCCGGGACAGGGGGAAATGAGCAGTTCTTC. Protein product: CASSLAFSGTGGNEQFF. V is TRBV5-1 and J is TRBJ2-1; 11 nucleotides match TRBD1. CDR1 is SGHRS and CDR2 is YFSETQ in the germline V gene. V lost 0 bases and J lost 7; bases outside the gene matches: 9. The CDR3 contains 17 residues.

The chain combines TRBV6-5 with TRBJ1-1; D call uncertain. CDR3 length equals 17 residues. V lost 3 bases to trimming and J lost 4 bases, with 21 bases between them. The V gene's germline CDR1 is MNHEY and CDR2 SVGAGI. The CDR3 coding sequence is TGTGCCAGCAGTTATTCTTTCTCGGCAGGCCGGGGCACTGAAGCTTTCTTT. It codes for CASSYSFSAGRGTEAFF.

CDR3 DNA: TGCGCCAGCAGCTATAGAGCGGGATACACAGATACGCAGTATTTT. The encoded protein is CASSYRAGYTDTQYF. The V and J genes are TRBV4-1 and TRBJ2-3, with TRBD2 matching 7 bases. The CDR3 extends over 15 amino acids. Per the germline V gene, CDR1 is MGHRA and CDR2 is YSYEKL. J gave up 2 bases and V 5 bases, and 7 bases lay outside the gene matches.

This clonotype has only a few counts. The chain recombines TRBV6-2 or TRBV6-3 with TRBJ2-1, with 12 nucleotides matching TRBD2. Germline assignment: CDR1 MNHEY and CDR2 SVGEGT. The CDR3 is 20 residues long. Trimming took 2 bases from V and 0 from J; bases not matched to a gene: 11. The CDR3 protein is CASSYQTSGRVGGSYNEQFF. Written as DNA, the CDR3 is TGTGCCAGCAGTTACCAGACTAGCGGGAGAGTGGGGGGCTCCTACAATGAGCAGTTCTTC.

The chain carries TRBV20-1 and TRBJ1-4; D unresolved. Germline CDR1 DFQATT, CDR2 SNEGSKA (reference sequence). The V end was cut by 1 base, the J end by 2 bases, with 11 bases between. The CDR3 runs to 15 residues. CDR3 nucleotides: TGCAGTGCTAGAGTACCGGCAATTACTAATGAAAAACTGTTTTTT. Its protein is CSARVPAITNEKLFF.

The V call is TRBV10-1, the J call TRBJ1-1; D remains unclear. Germline loops: CDR1 WNHNN, CDR2 SYGVQD (reference sequence). The CDR3 runs to 13 residues. Trimming left V 5 bases short and J 1 base short, with 8 bases between. The CDR3 sequence: CASSLYRNTEAFF. CDR3 DNA sequence: TGCGCCAGCAGTCTCTATAGGAACACTGAAGCTTTCTTT.

The chain uses TRBV15 and TRBJ2-1; TRBD1 matches 12 bases. V lost 3 bases, J lost 3 bases, and 15 bases stayed unmatched. This CDR3 spans 20 amino acids. The V gene's germline CDR1 is LNHNV and CDR2 YYDKDF (reference sequence). The CDR3 DNA sequence: TGTGCCACCAGCAGGTATGGGACAGGGGGCGTTCGGACTAGCTACAATGAGCAGTTCTTC. Its protein is CATSRYGTGGVRTSYNEQFF.

The genes are TRBV7-2 and TRBJ1-6, with TRBD1 matching 9 bases. Germline loops: CDR1 SGHTA, CDR2 FQGNSA. The ends lost 4 bases at V and 8 bases at J; junction bases unmatched: 6. The CDR3 loop spans 15 amino acids. As DNA, the CDR3 is TGTGCCAGCAGCTACAGGGGGCGCGGGGATTCACCCCTCCACTTT. Its translation: CASSYRGRGDSPLHF.

The V and J genes are TRBV29-1 and TRBJ2-5; 8 bases are a match to TRBD2. In germline, CDR1 is SQVTM, CDR2 ANQGSEA. V was pared by 0 bases and J by 5 bases, with 11 bases of the junction left unmatched. The CDR3 has 16 amino acids. Here the CDR3 reads CSVEDLSGGTGETQYF. CDR3 DNA sequence: TGCAGCGTTGAAGATCTAAGCGGGGGTACCGGGGAGACCCAGTACTTC.